This T cell receptor beta chain was recorded in a study of cytomegalovirus exposure and HLA in healthy donors. Study findings and constraints: Roughly even sequencing depth across donors was the assumption behind the presence/absence analyses. Association of a missense DCLRE1C variant with TCR beta V- and J-gene trimming was reported in a later analysis.

Trimming took off 5 bases at V and 2 bases at J, with 14 bases between the two ends. Germline CDR1 reads SGHDT; CDR2 reads YYEEEE. The CDR3 spans 14 residues. This PCR relied on a set of 60 Vbeta primers and 13 Jbeta primers. Repertoires were generated with immunoSEQ multiplex PCR, while TCRdb's copy carries only in-frame clones and drops some. The profile shows over 75,000 clones, approximately 85% of them singletons. A word on this clone: Its specificity is unknown.

The chain is built from TRBV5-6 and TRBJ2-7, with a tentative D call TRBD2 (6 bases). Sequencing was done on a sample of PBMCs. This TCR came from a woman aged 18 to 35 in good health and CMV-seropositive. The CDR3 sequence: CASSSPGLTYEQYF. CDR3 nucleotides: TGTGCCAGCAGTTCTCCGGGACTTACCTACGAGCAGTACTTC.